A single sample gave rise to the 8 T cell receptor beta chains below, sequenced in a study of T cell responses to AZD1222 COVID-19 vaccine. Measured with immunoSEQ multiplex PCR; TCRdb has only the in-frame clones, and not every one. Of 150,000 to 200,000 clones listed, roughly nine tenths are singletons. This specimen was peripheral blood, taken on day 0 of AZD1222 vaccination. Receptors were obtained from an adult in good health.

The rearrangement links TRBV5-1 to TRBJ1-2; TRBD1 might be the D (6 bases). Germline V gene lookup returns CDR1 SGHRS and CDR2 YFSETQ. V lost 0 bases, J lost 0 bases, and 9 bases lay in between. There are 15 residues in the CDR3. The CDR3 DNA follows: TGCGCCAGCAGCTTGGAGGACAGTCCTAACTATGGCTACACCTTC. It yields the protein CASSLEDSPNYGYTF.

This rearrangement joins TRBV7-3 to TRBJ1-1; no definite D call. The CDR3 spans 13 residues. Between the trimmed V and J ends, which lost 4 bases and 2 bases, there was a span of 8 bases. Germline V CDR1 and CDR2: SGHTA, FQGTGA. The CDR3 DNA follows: TGTGCCAGCAGCTCCGGACCTAACACTGAAGCTTTCTTT. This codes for CASSSGPNTEAFF.

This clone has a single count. The CDR3 is CASSYAGTSGSNEQFF. The CDR3 coding sequence is TGTGCCAGCAGCTACGCCGGGACTAGCGGGAGCAATGAGCAGTTCTTC. The chain is built from TRBV11-2 and TRBJ2-1; 14 nucleotides match TRBD2. The CDR3 length is 16 residues. CDR1 is SGHAT, CDR2 FQNNGV, per germline. V lost 4 bases, J lost 6 bases, and 5 bases stayed unmatched.

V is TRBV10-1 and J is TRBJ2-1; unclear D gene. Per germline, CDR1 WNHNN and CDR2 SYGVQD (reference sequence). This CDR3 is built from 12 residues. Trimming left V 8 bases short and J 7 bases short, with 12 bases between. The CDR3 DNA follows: TGCGCCAGCGGCTCGAGACGGAATGAGCAGTTCTTC. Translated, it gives CASGSRRNEQFF.

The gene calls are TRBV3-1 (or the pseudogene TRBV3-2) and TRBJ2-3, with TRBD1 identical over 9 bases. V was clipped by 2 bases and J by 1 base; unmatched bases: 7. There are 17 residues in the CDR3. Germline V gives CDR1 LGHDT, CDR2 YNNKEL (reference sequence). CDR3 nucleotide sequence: TGTGCCAGCAGCCAACCACAGGGGGCGCCCGGCACAGATACGCAGTATTTT. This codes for CASSQPQGAPGTDTQYF.

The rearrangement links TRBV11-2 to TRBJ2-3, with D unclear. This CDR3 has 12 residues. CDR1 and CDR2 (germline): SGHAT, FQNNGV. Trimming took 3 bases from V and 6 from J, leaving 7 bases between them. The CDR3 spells CASSFDRDTQYF. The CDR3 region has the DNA TGTGCCAGCAGCTTCGACCGGGATACGCAGTATTTT. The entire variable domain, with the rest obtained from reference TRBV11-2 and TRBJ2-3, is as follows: EAGVAQSPRYKIIEKRQSVAFWCNPISGHATLYWYQQILGQGPKLLIQFQNNGVVDDSQLPKDRFSAERLKGVDSTLKIQPAKLEDSAVYLCASSFDRDTQYFGPGTRLTVL.

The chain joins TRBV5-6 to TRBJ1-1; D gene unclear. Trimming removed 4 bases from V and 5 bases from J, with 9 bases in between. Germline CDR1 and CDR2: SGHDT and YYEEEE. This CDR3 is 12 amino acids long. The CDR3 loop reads CASSALRTEAFF. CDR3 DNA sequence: TGTGCCAGCAGCGCACTCAGGACTGAAGCTTTCTTT.

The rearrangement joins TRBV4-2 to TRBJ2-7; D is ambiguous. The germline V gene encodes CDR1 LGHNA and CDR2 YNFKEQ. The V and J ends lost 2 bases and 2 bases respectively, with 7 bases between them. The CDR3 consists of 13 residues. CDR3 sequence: CASSQSSTYEQYF. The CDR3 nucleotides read TGTGCCAGCAGCCAATCAAGTACCTACGAGCAGTACTTC.